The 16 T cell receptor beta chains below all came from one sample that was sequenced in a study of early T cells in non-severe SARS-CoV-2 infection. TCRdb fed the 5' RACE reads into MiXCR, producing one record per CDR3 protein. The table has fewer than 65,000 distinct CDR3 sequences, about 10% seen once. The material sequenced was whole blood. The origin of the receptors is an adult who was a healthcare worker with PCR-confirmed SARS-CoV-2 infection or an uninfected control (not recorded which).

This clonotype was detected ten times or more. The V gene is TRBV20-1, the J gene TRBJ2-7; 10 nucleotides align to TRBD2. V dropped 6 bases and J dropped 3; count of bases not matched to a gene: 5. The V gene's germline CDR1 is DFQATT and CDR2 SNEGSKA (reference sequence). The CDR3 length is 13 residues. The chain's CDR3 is CSAQGTSDYEQYF. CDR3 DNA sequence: TGCAGTGCCCAAGGGACTAGCGACTACGAGCAGTACTTC.

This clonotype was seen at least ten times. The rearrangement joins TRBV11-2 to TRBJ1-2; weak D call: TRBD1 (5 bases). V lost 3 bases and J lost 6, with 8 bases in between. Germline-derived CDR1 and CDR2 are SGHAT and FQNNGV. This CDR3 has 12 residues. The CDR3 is CASSLGLDGYTF. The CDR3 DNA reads TGTGCCAGCAGCTTGGGACTGGATGGCTACACCTTC.

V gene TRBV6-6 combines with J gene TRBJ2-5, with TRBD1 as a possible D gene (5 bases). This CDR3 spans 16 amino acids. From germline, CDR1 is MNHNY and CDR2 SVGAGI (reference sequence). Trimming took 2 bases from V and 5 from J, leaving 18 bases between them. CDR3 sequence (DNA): TGTGCCAGCAGTTACACCCCGCAGGGTTCGTGGGAGACCCAGTACTTC. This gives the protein CASSYTPQGSWETQYF.

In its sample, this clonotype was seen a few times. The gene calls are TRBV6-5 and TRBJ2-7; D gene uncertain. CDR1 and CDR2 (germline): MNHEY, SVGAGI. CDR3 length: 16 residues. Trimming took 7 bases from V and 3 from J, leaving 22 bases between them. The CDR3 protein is CASTMSVAASFYEQYF. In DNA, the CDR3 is TGTGCCAGCACCATGTCAGTGGCAGCCAGTTTCTACGAGCAGTACTTC.

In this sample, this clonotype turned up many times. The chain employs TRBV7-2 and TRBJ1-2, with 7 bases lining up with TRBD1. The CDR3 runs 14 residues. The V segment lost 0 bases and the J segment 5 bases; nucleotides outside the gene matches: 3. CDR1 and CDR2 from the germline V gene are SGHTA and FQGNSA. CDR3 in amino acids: CASSLAGGGYGYTF. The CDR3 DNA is TGTGCCAGCAGCTTAGCAGGGGGCGGTTATGGCTACACCTTC.

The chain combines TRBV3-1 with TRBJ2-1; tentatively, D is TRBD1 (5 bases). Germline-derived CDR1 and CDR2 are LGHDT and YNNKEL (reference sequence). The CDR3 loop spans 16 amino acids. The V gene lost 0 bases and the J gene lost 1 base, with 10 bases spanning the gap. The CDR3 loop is CASSQEGLVSYNEQFF. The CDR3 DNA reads TGTGCCAGCAGCCAAGAGGGGCTAGTTTCCTACAATGAGCAGTTCTTC.

For the CDR3, the DNA is TGTGCCATCAGGGCTCTTCTTGGCCCCGAGGAGACCCAGTACTTC. It translates to CAIRALLGPEETQYF. This chain links TRBV10-3 with TRBJ2-5; D ambiguous. V lost 6 bases to trimming and J lost 5 bases, with 19 bases between them. CDR1 and CDR2 from the germline V gene are ENHRY and SYGVKD. The CDR3 covers 15 residues.

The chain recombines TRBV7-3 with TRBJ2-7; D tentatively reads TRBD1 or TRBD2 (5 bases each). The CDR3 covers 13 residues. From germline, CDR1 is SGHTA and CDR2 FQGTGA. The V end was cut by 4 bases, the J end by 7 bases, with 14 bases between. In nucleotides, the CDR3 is TGTGCCAGCAGCTCTAGTATGAGGGGTGAGCAGTACTTC. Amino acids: CASSSSMRGEQYF.

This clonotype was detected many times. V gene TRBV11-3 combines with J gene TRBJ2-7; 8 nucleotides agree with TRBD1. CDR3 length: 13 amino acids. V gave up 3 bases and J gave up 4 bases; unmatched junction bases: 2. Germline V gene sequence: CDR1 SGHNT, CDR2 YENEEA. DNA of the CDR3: TGTGCCAGCAGCTTGGGACAGGAGTACGAGCAGTACTTC. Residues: CASSLGQEYEQYF. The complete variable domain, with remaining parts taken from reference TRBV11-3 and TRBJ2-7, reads EAGVVQSPRYKIIEKKQPVAFWCNPISGHNTLYWYLQNLGQGPELLIRYENEEAVDDSQLPKDRFSAERLKGVDSTLKIQPAELGDSAVYLCASSLGQEYEQYFGPGTRLTVT.

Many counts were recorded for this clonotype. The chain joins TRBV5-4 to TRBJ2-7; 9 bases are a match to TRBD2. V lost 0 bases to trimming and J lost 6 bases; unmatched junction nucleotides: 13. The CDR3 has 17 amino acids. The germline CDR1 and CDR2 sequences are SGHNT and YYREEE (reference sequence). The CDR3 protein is CASSLEVTSGPSGEQYF. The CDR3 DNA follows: TGTGCCAGCAGCTTGGAAGTGACTAGCGGCCCCTCGGGCGAGCAGTACTTC.

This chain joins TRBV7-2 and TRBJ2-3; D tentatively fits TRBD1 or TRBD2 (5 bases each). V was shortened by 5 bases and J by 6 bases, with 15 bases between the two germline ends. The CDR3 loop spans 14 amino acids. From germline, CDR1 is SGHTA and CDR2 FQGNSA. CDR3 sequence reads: CASSVSRGADTQYF. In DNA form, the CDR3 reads TGTGCCAGCAGCGTATCGAGGGGTGCTGATACGCAGTATTTT.

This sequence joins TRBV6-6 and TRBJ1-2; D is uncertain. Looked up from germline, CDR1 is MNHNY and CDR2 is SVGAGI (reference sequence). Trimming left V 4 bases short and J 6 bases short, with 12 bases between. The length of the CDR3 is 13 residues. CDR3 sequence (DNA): TGTGCCAGCAGTTCATGGGGTGTCAATGGCTACACCTTC. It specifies CASSSWGVNGYTF.

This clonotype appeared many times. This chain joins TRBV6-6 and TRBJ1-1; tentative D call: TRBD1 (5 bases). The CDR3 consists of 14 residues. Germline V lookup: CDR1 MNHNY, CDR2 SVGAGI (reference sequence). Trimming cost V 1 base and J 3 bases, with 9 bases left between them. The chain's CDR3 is CASSYFQGHTEAFF. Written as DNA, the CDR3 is TGTGCCAGCAGTTACTTTCAGGGCCACACTGAAGCTTTCTTT.

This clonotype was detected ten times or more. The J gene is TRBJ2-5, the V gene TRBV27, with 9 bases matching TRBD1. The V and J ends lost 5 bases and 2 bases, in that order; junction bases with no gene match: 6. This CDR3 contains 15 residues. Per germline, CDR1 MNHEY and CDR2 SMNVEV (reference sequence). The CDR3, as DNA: TGTGCCAGCAGTGGACCGGGACAGGGTCAAGAGACCCAGTACTTC. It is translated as CASSGPGQGQETQYF.

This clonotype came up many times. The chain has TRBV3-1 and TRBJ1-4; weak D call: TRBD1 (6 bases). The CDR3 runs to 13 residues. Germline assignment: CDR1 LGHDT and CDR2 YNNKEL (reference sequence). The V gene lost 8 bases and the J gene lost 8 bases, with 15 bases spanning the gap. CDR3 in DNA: TGTGCCAGCCGCAGGGGAACTGGGGAAAAACTGTTTTTT. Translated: CASRRGTGEKLFF.

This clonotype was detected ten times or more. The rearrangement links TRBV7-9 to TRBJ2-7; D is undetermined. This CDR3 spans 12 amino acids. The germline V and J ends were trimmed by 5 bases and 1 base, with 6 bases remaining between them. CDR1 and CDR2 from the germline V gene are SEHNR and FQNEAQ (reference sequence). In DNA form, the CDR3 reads TGTGCCAGCAGCCCCGGTTCCTACGAGCAGTACTTC. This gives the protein CASSPGSYEQYF.